This TCR beta chain was observed in a study of blood T cell repertoires in COVID-19. The overall study: Researchers got acute and convalescent COVID-19 samples from the United States, Italy and Spain. T cells, B-cell-depleted T cells, or PBMCs supplied cDNA or gDNA.

Germline CDR1 reads SGHTA; CDR2 reads FQGTGA. This CDR3 has 15 residues. V was trimmed by 1 base and J by 1 base, leaving 10 bases between them. Clones were sequenced by immunoSEQ multiplex PCR, and TCRdb holds only the in-frame ones, with some missing. The sample gives about 220,000 clones, more than 75% of which show up once; 5.2% is in the top ten. Followed over time, Seattle patients had been enrolled while infection was active. The chain couples TRBV7-3 to TRBJ1-2, with D unclear. This sequence was found in a woman aged 70-85 years with COVID-19, enrolled during active disease. Sequencing was done on a sample of peripheral blood. In DNA form, the CDR3 reads TGTGCCAGCAGCTTAAAGGAGCAGTTTAACTATGGCTACACCTTC. Translated: CASSLKEQFNYGYTF.